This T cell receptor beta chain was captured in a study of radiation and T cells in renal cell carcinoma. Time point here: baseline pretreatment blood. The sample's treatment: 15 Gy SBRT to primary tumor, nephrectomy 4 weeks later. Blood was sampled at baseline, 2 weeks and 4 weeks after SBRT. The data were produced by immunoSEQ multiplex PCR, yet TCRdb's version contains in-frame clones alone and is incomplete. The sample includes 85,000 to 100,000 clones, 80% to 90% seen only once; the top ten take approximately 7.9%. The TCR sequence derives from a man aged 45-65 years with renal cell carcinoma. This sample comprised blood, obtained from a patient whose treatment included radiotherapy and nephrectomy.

The CDR3 nucleotides are TGTGCCAGCAGCGTCCGGACAGGGGGAACTGAAGCTTTCTTT. This translates into CASSVRTGGTEAFF. This chain uses TRBV9 with TRBJ1-1; 10 positions agree with TRBD1. From germline, CDR1 is SGDLS and CDR2 YYNGEE. The CDR3 loop spans 14 amino acids. V was pared by 2 bases and J by 5 bases, with 3 bases of the junction left unmatched.